The entry that follows covers one T cell receptor (beta chain) sequence. The antigen remains undetermined. TCRdb's copy holds only in-frame clones and misses some; the assay was immunoSEQ multiplex PCR. Of about 120,000 clones in the sample, over 75% were seen once. The entry originates in a study of T cell responses to AZD1222 COVID-19 vaccine. General observations from the study: Spike-specific TCR breadth rose after two AZD1222 doses, and depth rose as well. It should be noted that donors were predominantly white British and more often female, and clonal diversity was possibly underestimated.

CDR3 length: 15 amino acids. V lost 7 bases, J lost 8 bases, and 21 bases lay in between. Germline V CDR1 and CDR2: SGDLS, YYNGEE. This sequence joins TRBV9 and TRBJ1-4; possible D gene TRBD1, 6 bases. This sequence was found in an adult in good health. The material was peripheral blood, obtained on day 0 of AZD1222 vaccination. DNA for the CDR3: TGTGCCAGCTCCCTAAGGGGCAGGGGATGGGAAAAACTGTTTTTT. This codes for CASSLRGRGWEKLFF.